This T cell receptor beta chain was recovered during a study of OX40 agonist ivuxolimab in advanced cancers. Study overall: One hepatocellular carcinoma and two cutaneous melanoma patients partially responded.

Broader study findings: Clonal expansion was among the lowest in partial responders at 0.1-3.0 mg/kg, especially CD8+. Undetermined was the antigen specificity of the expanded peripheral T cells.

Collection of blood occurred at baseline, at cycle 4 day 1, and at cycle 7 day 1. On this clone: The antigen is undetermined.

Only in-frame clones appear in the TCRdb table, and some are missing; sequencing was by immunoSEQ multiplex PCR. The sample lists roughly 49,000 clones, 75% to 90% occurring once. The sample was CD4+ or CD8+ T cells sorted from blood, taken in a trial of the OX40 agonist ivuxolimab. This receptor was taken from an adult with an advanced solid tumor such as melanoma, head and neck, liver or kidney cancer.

CDR3 sequence (DNA): TGTGCCTGGAGTCGAGACAGCTATAATTCACCCCTCCACTTT. Translating gives CAWSRDSYNSPLHF. The chain employs TRBV30 and TRBJ1-6; tentatively, D is TRBD1 (5 bases). The CDR3 spans 14 residues. Germline V lookup: CDR1 GTSNPN, CDR2 SVGIG (reference sequence). The V gene lost 2 bases and the J gene lost 3 bases, with 8 bases spanning the gap.